A selection of T cell receptor beta chains follows, all from one sample in a study of T cell repertoires in cytomegalovirus infection. Via MiXCR, TCRdb re-called the reads, giving one row per CDR3 protein. The sample carries about 680,000 distinct CDR3 sequences, about 24% recorded once. Sequenced input: CD8+ T cells from PBMCs. The source of these receptors is a human donor in good health (CMV status not recorded). Some clones in this sample may be carry-over from other donors' samples. Both conserved end residues are part of each CDR3. D genes are given only for firm matches. Size is omitted from some rows. Given values are once, few, many or a class for expanded clones.

cdr3_aa | cdr3_nt | d_call | v_call | clone_size | j_call
CASSEWASGEETQYF | TGCGCCAGCAGTGAGTGGGCTAGCGGGGAAGAGACCCAGTACTTC | TRBD2 | TRBV10-1 | . | TRBJ2-5
CASSESGGVYSPLHF | TGTGCCAGCAGCGAGTCGGGAGGTGTGTACTCACCCCTCCACTTT | . | TRBV5-5 | few | TRBJ1-6
CASSPTGGRNQPQHF | TGTGCCAGCAGCCCGACAGGGGGCCGGAATCAGCCCCAGCATTTT | TRBD1 | TRBV7-3 | many | TRBJ1-5
CSARGGGIAFF | TGCAGTGCTAGGGGCGGGGGTATTGCTTTCTTT | . | TRBV20-1 | . | TRBJ1-1
CSASAGRANVLTF | TGCAGTGCTAGCGCGGGGAGGGCCAACGTCCTGACTTTC | . | TRBV20-1 | . | TRBJ2-6
CASSRAGIHNEQFF | TGTGCCAGCAGTAGGGCAGGGATCCACAATGAGCAGTTCTTC | . | TRBV12-3/TRBV12-4 | . | TRBJ2-1
CASSFSNWGSRELFF | TGTGCCAGCAGCTTTTCCAATTGGGGGTCTCGGGAGCTGTTTTTT | . | TRBV7-9 | few | TRBJ2-2
CASSQETSSVAGGTDTQYF | TGTGCCAGCAGCCAAGAGACCTCTTCAGTCGCGGGGGGGACAGATACGCAGTATTTT | TRBD2 | TRBV14 | . | TRBJ2-3
CAINLGQGLYF | TGTGCCATAAACCTCGGACAGGGTCTGTACTTC | TRBD1 | TRBV19 | few | TRBJ2-7
CASSWDIPDTQYF | TGTGCCAGCAGCTGGGACATCCCCGATACGCAGTATTTT | . | TRBV7-2 | many | TRBJ2-3